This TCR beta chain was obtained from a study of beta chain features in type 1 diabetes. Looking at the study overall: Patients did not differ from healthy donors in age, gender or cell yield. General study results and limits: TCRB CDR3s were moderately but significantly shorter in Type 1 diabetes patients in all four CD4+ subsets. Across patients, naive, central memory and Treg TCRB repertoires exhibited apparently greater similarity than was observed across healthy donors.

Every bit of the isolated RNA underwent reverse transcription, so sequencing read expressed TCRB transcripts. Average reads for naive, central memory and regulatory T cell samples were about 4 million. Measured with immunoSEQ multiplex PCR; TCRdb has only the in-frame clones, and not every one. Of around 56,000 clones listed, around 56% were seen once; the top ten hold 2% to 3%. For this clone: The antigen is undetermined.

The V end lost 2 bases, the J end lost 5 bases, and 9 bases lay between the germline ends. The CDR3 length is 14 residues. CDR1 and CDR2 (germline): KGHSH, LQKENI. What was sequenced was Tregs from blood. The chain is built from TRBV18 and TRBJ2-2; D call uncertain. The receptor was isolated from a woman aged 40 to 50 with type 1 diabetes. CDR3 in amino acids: CASSPVQLTGELFF. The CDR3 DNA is TGTGCCAGCTCACCAGTACAGCTTACCGGGGAGCTGTTTTTT.